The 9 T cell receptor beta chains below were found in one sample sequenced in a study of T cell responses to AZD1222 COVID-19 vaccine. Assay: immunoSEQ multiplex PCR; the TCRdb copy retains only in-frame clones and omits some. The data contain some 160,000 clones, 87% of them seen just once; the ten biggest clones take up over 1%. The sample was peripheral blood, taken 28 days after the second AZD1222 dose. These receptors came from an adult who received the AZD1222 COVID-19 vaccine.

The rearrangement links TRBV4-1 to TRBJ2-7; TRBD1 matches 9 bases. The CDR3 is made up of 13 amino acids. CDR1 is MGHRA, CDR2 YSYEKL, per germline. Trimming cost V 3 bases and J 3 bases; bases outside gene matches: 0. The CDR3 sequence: CASSQDRGYEQYF. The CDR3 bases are TGCGCCAGCAGCCAGGACAGGGGCTACGAGCAGTACTTC.

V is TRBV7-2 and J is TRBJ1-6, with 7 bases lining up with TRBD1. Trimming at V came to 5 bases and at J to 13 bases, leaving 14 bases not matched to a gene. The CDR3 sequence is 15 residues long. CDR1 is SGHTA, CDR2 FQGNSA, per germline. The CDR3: CASSPRQGRTLPLHF. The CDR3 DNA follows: TGTGCCAGCAGCCCGAGACAGGGTAGGACCTTGCCCCTCCACTTT.

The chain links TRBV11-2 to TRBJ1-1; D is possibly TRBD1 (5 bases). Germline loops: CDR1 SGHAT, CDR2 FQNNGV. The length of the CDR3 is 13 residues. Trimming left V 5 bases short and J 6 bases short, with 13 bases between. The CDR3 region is CASSPREGPEAFF. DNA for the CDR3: TGTGCCAGCAGCCCCCGAGAGGGGCCTGAAGCTTTCTTT. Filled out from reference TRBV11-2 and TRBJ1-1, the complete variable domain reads EAGVAQSPRYKIIEKRQSVAFWCNPISGHATLYWYQQILGQGPKLLIQFQNNGVVDDSQLPKDRFSAERLKGVDSTLKIQPAKLEDSAVYLCASSPREGPEAFFGQGTRLTVV.

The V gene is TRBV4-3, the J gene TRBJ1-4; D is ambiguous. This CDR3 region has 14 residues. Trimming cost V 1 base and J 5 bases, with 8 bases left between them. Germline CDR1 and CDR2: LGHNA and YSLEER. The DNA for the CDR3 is TGCGCCAGCAGCCAAGTTCTCCACAATGAAAAACTGTTTTTT. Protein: CASSQVLHNEKLFF.

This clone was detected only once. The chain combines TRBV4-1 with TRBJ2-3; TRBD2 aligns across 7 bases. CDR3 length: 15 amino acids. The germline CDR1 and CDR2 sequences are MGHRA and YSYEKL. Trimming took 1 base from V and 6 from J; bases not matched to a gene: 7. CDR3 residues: CASSQGLASSDTQYF. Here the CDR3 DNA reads TGCGCCAGCAGCCAAGGACTAGCTAGTAGCGATACGCAGTATTTT.

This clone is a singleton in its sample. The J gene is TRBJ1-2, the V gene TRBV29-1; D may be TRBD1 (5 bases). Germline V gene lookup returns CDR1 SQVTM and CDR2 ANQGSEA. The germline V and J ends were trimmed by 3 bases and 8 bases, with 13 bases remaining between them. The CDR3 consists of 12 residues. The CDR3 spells CSVEQTVWGYTF. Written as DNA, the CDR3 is TGCAGCGTTGAGCAGACAGTTTGGGGCTACACCTTC.

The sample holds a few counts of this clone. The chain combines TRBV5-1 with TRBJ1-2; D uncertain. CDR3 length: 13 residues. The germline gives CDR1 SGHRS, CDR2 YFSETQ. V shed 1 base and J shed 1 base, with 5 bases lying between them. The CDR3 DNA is TGCGCCAGCAGCTTGTGGAGTAACTATGGCTACACCTTC. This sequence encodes CASSLWSNYGYTF.

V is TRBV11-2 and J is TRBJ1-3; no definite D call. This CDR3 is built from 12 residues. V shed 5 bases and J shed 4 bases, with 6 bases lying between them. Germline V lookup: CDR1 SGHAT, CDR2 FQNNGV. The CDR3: CASSPGGNTIYF. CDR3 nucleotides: TGTGCCAGCAGCCCGGGAGGAAACACCATATATTTT.

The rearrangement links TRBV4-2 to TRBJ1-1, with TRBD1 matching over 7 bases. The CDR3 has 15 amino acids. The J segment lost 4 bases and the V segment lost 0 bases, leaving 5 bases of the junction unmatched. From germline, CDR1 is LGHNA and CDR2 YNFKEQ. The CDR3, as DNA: TGTGCCAGCAGCCAAGAGGTTGCAGGGGGCACTGAAGCTTTCTTT. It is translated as CASSQEVAGGTEAFF.